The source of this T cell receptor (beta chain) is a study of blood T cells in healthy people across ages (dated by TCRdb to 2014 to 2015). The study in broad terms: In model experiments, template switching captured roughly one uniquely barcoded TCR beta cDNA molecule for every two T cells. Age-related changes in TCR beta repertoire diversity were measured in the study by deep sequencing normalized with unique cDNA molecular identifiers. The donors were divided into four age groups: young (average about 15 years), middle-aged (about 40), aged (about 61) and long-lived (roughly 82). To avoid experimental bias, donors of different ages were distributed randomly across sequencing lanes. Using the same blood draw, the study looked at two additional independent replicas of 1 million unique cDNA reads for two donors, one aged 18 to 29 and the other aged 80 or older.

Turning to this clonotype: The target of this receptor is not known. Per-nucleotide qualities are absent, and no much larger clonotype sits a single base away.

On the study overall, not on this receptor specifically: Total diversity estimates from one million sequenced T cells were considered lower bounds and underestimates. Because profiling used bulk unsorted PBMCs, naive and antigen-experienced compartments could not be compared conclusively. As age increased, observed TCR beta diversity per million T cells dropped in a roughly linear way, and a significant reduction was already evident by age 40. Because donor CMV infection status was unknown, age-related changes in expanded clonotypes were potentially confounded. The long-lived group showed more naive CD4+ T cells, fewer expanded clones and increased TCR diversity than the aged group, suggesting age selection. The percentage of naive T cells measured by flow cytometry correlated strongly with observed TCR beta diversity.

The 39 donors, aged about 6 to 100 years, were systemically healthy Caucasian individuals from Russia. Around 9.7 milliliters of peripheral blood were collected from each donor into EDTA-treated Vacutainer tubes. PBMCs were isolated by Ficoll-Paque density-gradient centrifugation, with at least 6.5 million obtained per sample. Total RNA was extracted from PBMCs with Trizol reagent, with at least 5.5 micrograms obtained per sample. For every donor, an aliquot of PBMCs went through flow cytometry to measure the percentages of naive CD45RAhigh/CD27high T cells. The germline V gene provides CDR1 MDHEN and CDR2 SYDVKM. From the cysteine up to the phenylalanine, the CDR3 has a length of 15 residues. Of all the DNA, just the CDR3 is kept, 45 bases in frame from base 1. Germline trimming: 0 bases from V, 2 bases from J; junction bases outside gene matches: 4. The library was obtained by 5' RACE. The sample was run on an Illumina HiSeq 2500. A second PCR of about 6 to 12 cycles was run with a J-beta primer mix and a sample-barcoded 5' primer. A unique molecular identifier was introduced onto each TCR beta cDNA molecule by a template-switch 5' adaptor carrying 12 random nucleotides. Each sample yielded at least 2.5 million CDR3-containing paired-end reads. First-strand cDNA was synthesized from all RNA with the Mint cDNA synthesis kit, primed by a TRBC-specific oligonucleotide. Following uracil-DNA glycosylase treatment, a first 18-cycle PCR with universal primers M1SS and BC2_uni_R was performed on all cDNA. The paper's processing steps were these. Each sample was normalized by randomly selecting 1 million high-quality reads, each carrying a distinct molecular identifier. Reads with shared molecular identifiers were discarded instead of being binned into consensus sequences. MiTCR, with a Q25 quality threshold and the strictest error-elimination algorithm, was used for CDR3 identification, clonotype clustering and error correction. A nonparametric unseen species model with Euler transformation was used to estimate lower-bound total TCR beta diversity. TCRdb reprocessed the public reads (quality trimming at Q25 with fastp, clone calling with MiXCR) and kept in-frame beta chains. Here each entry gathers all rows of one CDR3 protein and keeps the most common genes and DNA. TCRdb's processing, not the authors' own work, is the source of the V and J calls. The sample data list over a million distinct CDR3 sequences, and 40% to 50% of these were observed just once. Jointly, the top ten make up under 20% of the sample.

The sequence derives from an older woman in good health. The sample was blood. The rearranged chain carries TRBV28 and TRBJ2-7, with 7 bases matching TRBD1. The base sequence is TGTGCCAGCAGTTTATGGGGACAGTGGACCTACGAGCAGTACTTC. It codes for CASSLWGQWTYEQYF.